Described below is a single T cell receptor beta chain sequence and its context. What it recognizes is unknown. V lost 7 bases and J 4 bases, leaving 16 bases between the germline ends. The length of the CDR3 is 14 residues. From germline, CDR1 is SGHTA and CDR2 FQGNSA. Use of 60 Vbeta and 13 Jbeta primers characterized the PCR. Profiled with immunoSEQ multiplex PCR; TCRdb holds only in-frame clones, not every one. The table has 170,000 or so clones, around 77% seen once; the top ten hold around 1.5%. The data derive from a study of cytomegalovirus exposure and HLA in healthy donors. Study results and limitations: In a later analysis, V- and J-gene trimming of beta chains associated with a DCLRE1C missense variant, replicated independently. Sequencing artifact likely explains a cluster of highly shared sequence variants. Reports described diagnosis of cytomegalovirus status by the classifier as highly specific and sensitive.

Input material: PBMCs. This TCR was recovered from a woman aged 25 to 45 in good health and CMV-seronegative. The chain links TRBV7-2 to TRBJ1-1; D possibly corresponds to TRBD1 (6 bases). CDR3: CASTSRGGSTEAFF. The CDR3 DNA follows: TGTGCCAGCACCTCCCGGGGGGGCTCCACTGAAGCTTTCTTT.